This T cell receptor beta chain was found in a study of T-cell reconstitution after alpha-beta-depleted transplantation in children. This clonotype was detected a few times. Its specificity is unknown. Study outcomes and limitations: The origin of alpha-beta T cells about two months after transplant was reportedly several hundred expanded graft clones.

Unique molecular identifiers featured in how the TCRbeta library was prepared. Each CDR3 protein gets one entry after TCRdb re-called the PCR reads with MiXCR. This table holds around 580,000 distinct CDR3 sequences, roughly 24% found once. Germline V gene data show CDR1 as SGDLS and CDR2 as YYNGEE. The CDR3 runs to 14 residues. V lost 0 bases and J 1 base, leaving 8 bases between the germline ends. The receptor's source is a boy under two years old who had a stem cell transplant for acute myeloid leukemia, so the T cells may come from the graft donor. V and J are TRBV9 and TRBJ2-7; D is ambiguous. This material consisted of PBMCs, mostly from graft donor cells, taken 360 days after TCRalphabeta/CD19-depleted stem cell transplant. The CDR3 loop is CASSVVPGSYEQYF. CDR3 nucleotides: TGTGCCAGCAGCGTAGTTCCGGGTTCCTACGAGCAGTACTTC. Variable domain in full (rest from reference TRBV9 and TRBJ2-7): DSGVTQTPKHLITATGQRVTLRCSPRSGDLSVYWYQQSLDQGLQFLIQYYNGEERAKGNILERFSAQQFPDLHSELNLSSLELGDSALYFCASSVVPGSYEQYFGPGTRLTVT.